This TCR beta chain comes out of a study of blood T cell repertoires in COVID-19 (dated by TCRdb to the early 2020s). As for the study more broadly: Collaborator samples came from the United States, Italy and Spain and covered acute and convalescent phases of COVID-19. Samples were obtained from the ongoing ImmuneRACE study (first 160 participants) and from 1,254 subjects provided by 6 global collaborators. The repertoires were released in a freely available public database intended as a resource for research on the immune response to SARS-CoV-2. The sample metadata nearly always contained a de-identified subject ID, COVID-19 status, age in years and sex. Subjects who had been exposed to COVID-19, were actively infected with it, or had recovered from it provided the deeply sampled blood TCRbeta repertoires that made up the dataset. The material from the prospective study consisted of cDNA or gDNA derived from T cells, B-cell-depleted T cells, or PBMCs. Where available, HLA class I and class II types were taken from metadata supplied by the sample provider and were not determined by assay-based typing.

Paper-wide results and their limitations: How much clinical and demographic metadata was included differed by source and by participant, and the metadata was provided uncurated.

Reading from cysteine to phenylalanine, the CDR3 counts 15 amino acids. Left in the record is the CDR3 DNA by itself, 45 bases read in frame from the first base. V trim: 9 bases; J trim: 2 bases; unmatched bases: 9. Reading the germline V gene (reference sequence) gives CDR1 LNHDA and CDR2 SQIVND. The immunoSEQ Assay, a bias-controlled multiplex PCR, was used to amplify TCRbeta CDR3 regions from genomic DNA. On the study's bioinformatics: Nucleated cell counts per sample were estimated from amplification of reference gene primers within the assay. To quantify the absolute abundance of each unique TCRbeta CDR3 rearrangement, sequence reads were collapsed and filtered. For each sample, productive Simpson clonality was calculated as the square root of Simpson's diversity index over productive rearrangements. Held by TCRdb, this immuneACCESS table contains in-frame sequences only and omits some clones. Under half of the omission traces to an unresolved V gene where checked; the cause of the rest is unknown. V and J calls and clone size are as listed in that table; D and trimming were resolved from the DNA. In this sample the table shows 130,000 or so clones, approximately 80% of which occur a single time. 12% of the sample is held by the ten biggest clonotypes.

The collaborating institutions used their own protocols to collect whole blood in K2EDTA tubes. For TCRbeta analysis, collaborators shipped samples in one of three forms: frozen whole blood, isolated PBMCs, or DNA extracted from either of those sample types. Points on this clone: What this receptor recognizes is not known. No much larger clone is present one base from it, and per-base qualities are unavailable.

The sequencing sample was made of peripheral blood. The TCR sequence derives from a woman in her sixties with acute or convalescent COVID-19. The V and J genes are TRBV19 and TRBJ2-3, with 9 bases in between that match TRBD2. The nucleotide sequence reads TGTGCCAGCTCCCCCTCTAGCGGGGTCACAGATACGCAGTATTTT. Its amino acids are CASSPSSGVTDTQYF.